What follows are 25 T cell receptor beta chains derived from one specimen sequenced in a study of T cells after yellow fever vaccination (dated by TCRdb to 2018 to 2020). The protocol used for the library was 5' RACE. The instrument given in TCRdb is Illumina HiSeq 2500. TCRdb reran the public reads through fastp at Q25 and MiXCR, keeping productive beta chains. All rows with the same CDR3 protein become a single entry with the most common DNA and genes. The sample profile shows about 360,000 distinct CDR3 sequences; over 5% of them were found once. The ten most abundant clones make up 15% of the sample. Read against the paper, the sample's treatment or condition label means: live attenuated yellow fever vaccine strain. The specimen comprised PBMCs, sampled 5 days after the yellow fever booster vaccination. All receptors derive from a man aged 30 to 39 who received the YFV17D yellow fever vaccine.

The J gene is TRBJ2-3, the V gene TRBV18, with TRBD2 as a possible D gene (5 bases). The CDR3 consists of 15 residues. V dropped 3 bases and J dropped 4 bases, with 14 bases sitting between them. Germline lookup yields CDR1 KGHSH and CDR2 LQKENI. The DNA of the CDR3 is TGTGCCAGCTCACCGGCTAGCCGGCCCGCAGATACGCAGTATTTT. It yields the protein CASSPASRPADTQYF. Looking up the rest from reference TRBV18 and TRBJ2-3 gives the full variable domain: NAGVMQNPRHLVRRRGQEARLRCSPMKGHSHVYWYRQLPEEGLKFMVYLQKENIIDESGMPKERFSAEFPKEGPSILRIQQVVRGDSAAYFCASSPASRPADTQYFGPGTRLTVL.

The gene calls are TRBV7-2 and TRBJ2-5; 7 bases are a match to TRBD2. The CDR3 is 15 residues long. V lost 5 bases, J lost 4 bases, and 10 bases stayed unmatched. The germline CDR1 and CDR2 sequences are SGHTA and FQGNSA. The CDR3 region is CASSPGGMARETQYF. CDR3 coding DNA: TGTGCCAGCAGCCCCGGGGGGATGGCGCGAGAGACCCAGTACTTC.

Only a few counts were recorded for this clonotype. The CDR3 loop is CSAQWGRFSYEQYF. The CDR3 bases are TGCAGTGCCCAATGGGGGCGATTCTCCTACGAGCAGTACTTC. V gene TRBV20-1 combines with J gene TRBJ2-7; TRBD1 might be the D (6 bases). This CDR3 has 14 residues. Trimming stripped 6 bases from V and 0 bases from J, with 15 bases between. CDR1 is DFQATT, CDR2 SNEGSKA, per germline (reference sequence).

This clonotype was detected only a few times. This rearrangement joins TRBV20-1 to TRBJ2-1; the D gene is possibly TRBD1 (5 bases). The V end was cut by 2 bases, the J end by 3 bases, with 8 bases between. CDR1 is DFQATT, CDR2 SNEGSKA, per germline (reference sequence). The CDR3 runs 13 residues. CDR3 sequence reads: CSARLDNYNEQFF. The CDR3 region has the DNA TGCAGTGCTAGACTGGACAACTACAATGAGCAGTTCTTC.

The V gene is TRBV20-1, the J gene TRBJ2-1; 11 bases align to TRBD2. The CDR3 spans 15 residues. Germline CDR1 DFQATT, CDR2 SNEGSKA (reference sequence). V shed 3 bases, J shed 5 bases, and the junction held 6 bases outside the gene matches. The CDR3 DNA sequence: TGCAGTGCTAGTTCTAGCGGGAGGACCCACAATGAGCAGTTCTTC. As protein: CSASSSGRTHNEQFF.

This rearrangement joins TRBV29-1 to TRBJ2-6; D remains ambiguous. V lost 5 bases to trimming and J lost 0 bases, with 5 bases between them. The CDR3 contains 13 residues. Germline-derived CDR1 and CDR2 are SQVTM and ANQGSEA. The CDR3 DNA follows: TGCAGCGTTAGTTTCTCTGGGGCCAACGTCCTGACTTTC. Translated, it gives CSVSFSGANVLTF.

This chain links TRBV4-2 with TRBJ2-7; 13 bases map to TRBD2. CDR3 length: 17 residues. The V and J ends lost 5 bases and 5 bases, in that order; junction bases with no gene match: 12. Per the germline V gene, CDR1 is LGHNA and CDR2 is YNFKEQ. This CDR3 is CASSSGILAGGGHEQYF. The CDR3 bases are TGTGCCAGCAGCTCAGGGATACTAGCGGGAGGGGGCCACGAGCAGTACTTC.

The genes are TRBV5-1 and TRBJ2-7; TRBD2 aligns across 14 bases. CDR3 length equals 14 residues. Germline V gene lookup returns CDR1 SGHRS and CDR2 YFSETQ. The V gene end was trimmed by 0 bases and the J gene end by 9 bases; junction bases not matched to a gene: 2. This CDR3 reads CASSLETSGRGQYF. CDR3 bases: TGCGCCAGCAGCTTGGAGACTAGCGGGAGGGGGCAGTACTTC.

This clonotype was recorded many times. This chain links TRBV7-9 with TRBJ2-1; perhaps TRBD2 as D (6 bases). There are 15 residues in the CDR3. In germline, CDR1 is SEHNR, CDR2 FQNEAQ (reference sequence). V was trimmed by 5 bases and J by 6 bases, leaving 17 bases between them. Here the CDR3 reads CASSLRTTGGNEQFF. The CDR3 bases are TGTGCCAGCAGCCTACGGACTACCGGGGGCAATGAGCAGTTCTTC.

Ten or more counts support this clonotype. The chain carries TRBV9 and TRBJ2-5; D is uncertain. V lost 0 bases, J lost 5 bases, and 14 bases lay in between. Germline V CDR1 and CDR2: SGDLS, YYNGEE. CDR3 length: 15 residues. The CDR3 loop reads CASSVEPLSRETQYF. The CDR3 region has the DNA TGTGCCAGCAGCGTAGAGCCGCTGTCCAGGGAGACCCAGTACTTC.

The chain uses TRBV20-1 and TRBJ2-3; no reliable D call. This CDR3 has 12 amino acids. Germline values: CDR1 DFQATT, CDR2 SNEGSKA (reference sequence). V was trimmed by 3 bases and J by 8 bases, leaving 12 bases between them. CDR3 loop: CSASEPPGTQYF. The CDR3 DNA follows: TGCAGTGCTAGTGAACCTCCCGGTACGCAGTATTTT.

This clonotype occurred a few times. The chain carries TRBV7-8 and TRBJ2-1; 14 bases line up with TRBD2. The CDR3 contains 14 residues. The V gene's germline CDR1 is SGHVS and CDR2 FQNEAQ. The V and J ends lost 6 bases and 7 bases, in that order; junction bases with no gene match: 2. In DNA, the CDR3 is TGTGCCAGCAGGGGACTAGCGGGGGCGAATGAGCAGTTCTTC. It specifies CASRGLAGANEQFF.

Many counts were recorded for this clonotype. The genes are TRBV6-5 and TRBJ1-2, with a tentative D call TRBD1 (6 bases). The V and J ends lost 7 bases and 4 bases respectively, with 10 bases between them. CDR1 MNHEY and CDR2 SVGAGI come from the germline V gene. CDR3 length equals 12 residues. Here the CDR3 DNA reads TGTGCCAGCACGCAGGGGACCTATGGCTACACCTTC. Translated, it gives CASTQGTYGYTF.

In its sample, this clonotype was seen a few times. The CDR3 coding sequence is TGTGCCAGCAGCCGCGGGACCCAGGTCTACGAGCAGTACTTC. Translation: CASSRGTQVYEQYF. V is TRBV12-3 or TRBV12-4 and J is TRBJ2-7, with D perhaps TRBD2 (6 bases). This CDR3 has 14 residues. Trimming took off 6 bases at V and 3 bases at J, with 15 bases between the two ends.

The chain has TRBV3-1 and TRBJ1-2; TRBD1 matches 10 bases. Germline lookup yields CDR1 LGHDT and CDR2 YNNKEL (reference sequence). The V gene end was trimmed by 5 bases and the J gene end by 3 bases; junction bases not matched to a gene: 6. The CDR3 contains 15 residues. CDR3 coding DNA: TGTGCCAGCAGCGACGGCGGACAGGGGGACTATGGCTACACCTTC. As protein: CASSDGGQGDYGYTF.

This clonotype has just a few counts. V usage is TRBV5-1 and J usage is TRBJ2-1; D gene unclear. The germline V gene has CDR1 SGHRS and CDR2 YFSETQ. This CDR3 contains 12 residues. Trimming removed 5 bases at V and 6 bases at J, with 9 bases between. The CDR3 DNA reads TGCGCCAGCAGGGAAGACGCCAATGAGCAGTTCTTC. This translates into CASREDANEQFF.

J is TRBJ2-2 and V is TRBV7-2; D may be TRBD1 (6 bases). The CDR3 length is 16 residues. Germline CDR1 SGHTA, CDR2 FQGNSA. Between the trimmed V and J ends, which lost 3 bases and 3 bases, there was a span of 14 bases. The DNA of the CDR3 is TGTGCCAGCAGCTTCCTGCCGACAGGTGACACCGGGGAGCTGTTTTTT. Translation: CASSFLPTGDTGELFF.

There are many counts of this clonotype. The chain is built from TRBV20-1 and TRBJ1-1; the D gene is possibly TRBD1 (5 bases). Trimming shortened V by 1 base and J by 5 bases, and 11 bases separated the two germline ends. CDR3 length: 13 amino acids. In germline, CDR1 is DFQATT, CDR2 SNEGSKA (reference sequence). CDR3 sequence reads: CSARVTGRTEAFF. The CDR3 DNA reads TGCAGTGCTAGAGTAACGGGACGGACTGAAGCTTTCTTT.

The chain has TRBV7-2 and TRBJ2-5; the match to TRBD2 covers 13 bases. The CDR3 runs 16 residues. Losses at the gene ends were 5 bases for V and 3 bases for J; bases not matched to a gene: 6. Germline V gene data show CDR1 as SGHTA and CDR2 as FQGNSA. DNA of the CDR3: TGTGCCAGCAGCCTACTAGCGGGAGGGGGTAAAGAGACCCAGTACTTC. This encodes CASSLLAGGGKETQYF.

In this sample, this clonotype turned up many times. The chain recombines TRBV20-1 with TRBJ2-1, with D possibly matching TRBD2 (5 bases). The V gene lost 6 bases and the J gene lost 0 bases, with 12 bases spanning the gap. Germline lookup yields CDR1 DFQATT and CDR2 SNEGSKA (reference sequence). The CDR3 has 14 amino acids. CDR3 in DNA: TGCAGTGCAGAAAGCGGTAGCTCCTACAATGAGCAGTTCTTC. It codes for CSAESGSSYNEQFF.

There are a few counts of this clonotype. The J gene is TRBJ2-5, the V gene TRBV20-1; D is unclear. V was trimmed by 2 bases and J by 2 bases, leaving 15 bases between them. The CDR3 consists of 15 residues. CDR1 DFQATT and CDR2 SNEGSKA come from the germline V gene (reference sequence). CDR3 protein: CSARPGFSSQETQYF. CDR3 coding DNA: TGCAGTGCTAGACCCGGTTTTAGCAGTCAAGAGACCCAGTACTTC.

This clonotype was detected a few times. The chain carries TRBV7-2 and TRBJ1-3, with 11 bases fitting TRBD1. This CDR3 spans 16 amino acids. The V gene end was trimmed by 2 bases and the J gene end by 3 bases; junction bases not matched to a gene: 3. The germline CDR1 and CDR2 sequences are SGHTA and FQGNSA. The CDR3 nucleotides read TGTGCCAGCAGCTTAAGGGACAGGGGGATTGGAAACACCATATATTTT. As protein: CASSLRDRGIGNTIYF.

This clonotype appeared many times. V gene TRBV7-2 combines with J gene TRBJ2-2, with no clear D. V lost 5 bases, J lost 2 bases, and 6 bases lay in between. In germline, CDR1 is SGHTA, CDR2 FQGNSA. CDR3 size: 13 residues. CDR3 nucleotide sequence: TGTGCCAGCAGCGCGTACAACACCGGGGAGCTGTTTTTT. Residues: CASSAYNTGELFF.

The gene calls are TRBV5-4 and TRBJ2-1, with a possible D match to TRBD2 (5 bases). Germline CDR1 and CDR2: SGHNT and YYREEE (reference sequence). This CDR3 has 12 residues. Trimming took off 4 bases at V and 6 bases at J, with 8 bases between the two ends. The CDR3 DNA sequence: TGTGCCAGCAGCCGGGATGTCAATGAGCAGTTCTTC. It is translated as CASSRDVNEQFF.

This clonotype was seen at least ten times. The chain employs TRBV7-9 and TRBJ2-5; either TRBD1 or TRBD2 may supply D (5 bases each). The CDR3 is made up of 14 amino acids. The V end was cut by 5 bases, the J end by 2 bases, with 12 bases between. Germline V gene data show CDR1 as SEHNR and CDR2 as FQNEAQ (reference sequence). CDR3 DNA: TGTGCCAGCAGCAAAGGTGGGGGTCAAGAGACCCAGTACTTC. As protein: CASSKGGGQETQYF.